This passage covers 12 T cell receptor beta chains from one sample sequenced in a study of tissue T cells after allogeneic stem cell transplantation. Libraries were prepared by immunoSEQ multiplex PCR; TCRdb keeps only in-frame clonotypes and omits some of them. The repertoire holds 8,700 or so clones, with about half as singletons. Time point described: mouse harvest day 7 after allogeneic transplant. Each mouse received 10^7 T-cell-depleted marrow cells plus 10^6 splenic CD5+ T cells by tail vein. Sequencing input: gut tissue. Receptors were obtained from a female BALB/c mouse given C57BL/6 T cells with graft-versus-host disease after an allogeneic hematopoietic cell transplant.

In regard to this clone: Gene and germline names: mouse. CDR3 in amino acids: CASSLDGQKNTLYF. CDR3 DNA, as far as it was read: TGTGCAAGCAGCTTAGATGGGCAGAAAAACACCTTGTAC. This chain links TRBV16 with TRBJ2-4; D is uncertain. The missing CDR3 end, 1 residue past where the read stops, is filled in from the germline J gene. The CDR3 consists of 14 residues. The V gene's germline CDR1 is SGHSA and CDR2 FRNQAP. The V end was cut by 0 bases, the J end by 4 bases, with 8 bases between. Based on the CDR3 plus reference TRBV16 and TRBJ2-4, the full variable domain is NAGVIQTPRHKVTGKGQEATLWCEPISGHSAVFWYRQTIVQGLEFLTYFRNQAPIDDSGMPKERFSAQMPNQSHSTLKIQSTQPQDSAVYLCASSLDGQKNTLYFGAGTRLSVL.

Regarding this clone: Here the gene names and germline are mouse. The read ends 1 residue early relative to the CDR3; the germline J gene fills the gap. The chain uses TRBV26 and TRBJ1-3; no reliable D call. The CDR3 totals 15 residues. Trimming pared 3 bases from V and 0 bases from J, leaving 9 bases between. Germline V gives CDR1 KGHPV, CDR2 FQNQEV (reference sequence). The covered CDR3 bases are TGTGCCAGCAGTCTCCCGACATTTTCTGGAAATACGCTCTAT. Amino acids: CASSLPTFSGNTLY. The CDR3 in full is CASSLPTFSGNTLYF.

Regarding this clone: The gene symbols are mouse symbols. The sequenced fragment ends 1 residue before the CDR3 boundary, so the rest is inferred from the germline J gene. At the DNA level, this CDR3 is encoded by other sequences in the same sample as well. This rearrangement joins TRBV1 to TRBJ2-7; 10 bases match TRBD2. The V gene end was trimmed by 3 bases and the J gene end by 2 bases; junction bases not matched to a gene: 1. Germline CDR1 reads NSQYPW; CDR2 reads LRSPGD (reference sequence). The CDR3 contains 14 residues. CDR3 in amino acids: CTCSAGTGAYEQYF. Incomplete CDR3 DNA: TGCACCTGCAGTGCCGGGACTGGGGCCTATGAACAGTAC.

There are a few counts of this clone. Gene names follow the mouse nomenclature. The sequence runs out 1 residue before the end of the CDR3; the remainder is reconstructed from the germline J gene. J is TRBJ2-7 and V is TRBV15; 8 bases are shared with TRBD2. The CDR3 length is 14 residues. Trimming at V came to 3 bases and at J to 7 bases, leaving 8 bases not matched to a gene. Germline CDR1 is SGHND and CDR2 is FRSKSL. The CDR3 sequence: CASSFSGGRREQYF. The DNA read from the CDR3 is TGTGCCAGCAGTTTCTCTGGGGGGCGAAGGGAACAGTAC.

This clone is deemed medium-sized (0.01 to 0.1%). Mouse germline and gene names are used. Coverage ceases 1 residue before the CDR3 finishes, and the germline J gene fills in the end. The V call is TRBV24, the J call TRBJ1-4, with unresolved D. Trimming left V 2 bases short and J 3 bases short, with 7 bases between. Germline loops: CDR1 KGHTA, CDR2 FRNEEI. CDR3 length equals 14 residues. The sequenced CDR3 bases are TGTGCCAGCAGTCTGGCAAATCCCAACGAAAGATTATTT. Its protein product is CASSLANPNERLF. The full CDR3 reads CASSLANPNERLFF.

This clone was counted a few times. Gene names and germline match the mouse. Read coverage stops 1 residue before the CDR3 terminus; the germline J gene supplies the remainder. This chain joins TRBV26 and TRBJ1-4, with TRBD1 as a possible D gene (6 bases). The V gene lost 2 bases and the J gene lost 7 bases, with 11 bases spanning the gap. The germline V gene encodes CDR1 KGHPV and CDR2 FQNQEV (reference sequence). This CDR3 has 14 residues. The CDR3 DNA, read in part, is TGTGCCAGCAGTCTGACAGGGCTGAGCGAAAGATTATTT. This sequence encodes CASSLTGLSERLF. The entire CDR3 is CASSLTGLSERLFF.

Concerning this clone itself: Gene labels here are mouse ones. The CDR3 goes on 1 residue after the read ends, and that part is filled in from the germline J gene. The chain joins TRBV3 to TRBJ2-5; no clear D. The germline gives CDR1 SNHLY, CDR2 FYNGKV (reference sequence). The V end was cut by 3 bases, the J end by 3 bases, with 7 bases between. This CDR3 has 13 amino acids. The DNA read from the CDR3 is TGTGCCAGCAGCTTCGACGGACAAGACACCCAGTAC. Protein: CASSFDGQDTQY. From start to end, the CDR3 is CASSFDGQDTQYF.

This clone is judged medium-sized. Gene names are mouse gene names. The read ends 1 residue early relative to the CDR3; the germline J gene fills the gap. The rearrangement joins TRBV23 to TRBJ2-7; TRBD2, the table's D call, was not compared with the DNA. Germline loops: CDR1 KGHTA, CDR2 FQNQQP. CDR3 length equals 15 residues. The part of the CDR3 DNA that was read is TGCTCCAGCAGTCAAATCCCCGACTGGGGCTATGAACAGTAC. It translates to CSSSQIPDWGYEQY. The whole CDR3 protein is CSSSQIPDWGYEQYF.

Details on this clone: Mouse gene names apply. The missing CDR3 end, 1 residue past where the read stops, is filled in from the germline J gene. The chain carries TRBV13-2 and TRBJ1-2; weak D call: TRBD1 (5 bases). Trimming cost V 0 bases and J 4 bases, with 7 bases left between them. The germline V gene has CDR1 NNHNN and CDR2 SYGAGS (reference sequence). This CDR3 spans 13 amino acids. The CDR3 DNA, read in part, is TGTGCCAGCGGTGATGGGGGCGGCTCCGACTACACC. It specifies CASGDGGGSDYT. The whole CDR3 sequence reads CASGDGGGSDYTF.

With respect to this clone: Gene names are the mouse ones. The CDR3 extends 1 residue past the end of the read, so its final part is completed from the germline J gene. V and J are TRBV23 and TRBJ1-3; the table's D gene call, TRBD1, was not cross checked with the DNA. The germline CDR1 and CDR2 sequences are KGHTA and FQNQQP. The CDR3 consists of 13 residues. The covered CDR3 bases are TGCTCCAGCATCCCAAATTCTGGAAATACGCTCTAT. Its translation is CSSIPNSGNTLY. The entire CDR3 sequence reads CSSIPNSGNTLYF.

This clone was recorded a few times. The germline and genes are mouse ones. The CDR3 loop reads CASSLVLGVSAETLYF. The CDR3 bases that were read are TGTGCAAGCAGCTTAGTACTGGGGGTTAGTGCAGAAACGCTGTAT. The chain is built from TRBV16 and TRBJ2-3; 8 bases fit TRBD2. The read terminates 1 residue before the CDR3 end, so the remaining end is supplied by the germline J gene. The CDR3 length is 16 residues. V dropped 1 base and J dropped 0; count of bases not matched to a gene: 3. The V gene's germline CDR1 is SGHSA and CDR2 FRNQAP.

As to this clone: Gene and germline names: mouse. The observed sequence ends 1 residue before the CDR3 terminus, with the missing tail filled in from the germline J gene. The chain combines TRBV19 with TRBJ1-1; D not resolved. V was clipped by 0 bases and J by 10 bases, with 10 bases between them. The length of the CDR3 is 12 residues. Germline lookup yields CDR1 FNHDT and CDR2 SITEND (reference sequence). The CDR3 sequence: CASSIARAGVFF. The covered CDR3 bases are TGTGCCAGCAGTATAGCTAGGGCGGGAGTCTTC.